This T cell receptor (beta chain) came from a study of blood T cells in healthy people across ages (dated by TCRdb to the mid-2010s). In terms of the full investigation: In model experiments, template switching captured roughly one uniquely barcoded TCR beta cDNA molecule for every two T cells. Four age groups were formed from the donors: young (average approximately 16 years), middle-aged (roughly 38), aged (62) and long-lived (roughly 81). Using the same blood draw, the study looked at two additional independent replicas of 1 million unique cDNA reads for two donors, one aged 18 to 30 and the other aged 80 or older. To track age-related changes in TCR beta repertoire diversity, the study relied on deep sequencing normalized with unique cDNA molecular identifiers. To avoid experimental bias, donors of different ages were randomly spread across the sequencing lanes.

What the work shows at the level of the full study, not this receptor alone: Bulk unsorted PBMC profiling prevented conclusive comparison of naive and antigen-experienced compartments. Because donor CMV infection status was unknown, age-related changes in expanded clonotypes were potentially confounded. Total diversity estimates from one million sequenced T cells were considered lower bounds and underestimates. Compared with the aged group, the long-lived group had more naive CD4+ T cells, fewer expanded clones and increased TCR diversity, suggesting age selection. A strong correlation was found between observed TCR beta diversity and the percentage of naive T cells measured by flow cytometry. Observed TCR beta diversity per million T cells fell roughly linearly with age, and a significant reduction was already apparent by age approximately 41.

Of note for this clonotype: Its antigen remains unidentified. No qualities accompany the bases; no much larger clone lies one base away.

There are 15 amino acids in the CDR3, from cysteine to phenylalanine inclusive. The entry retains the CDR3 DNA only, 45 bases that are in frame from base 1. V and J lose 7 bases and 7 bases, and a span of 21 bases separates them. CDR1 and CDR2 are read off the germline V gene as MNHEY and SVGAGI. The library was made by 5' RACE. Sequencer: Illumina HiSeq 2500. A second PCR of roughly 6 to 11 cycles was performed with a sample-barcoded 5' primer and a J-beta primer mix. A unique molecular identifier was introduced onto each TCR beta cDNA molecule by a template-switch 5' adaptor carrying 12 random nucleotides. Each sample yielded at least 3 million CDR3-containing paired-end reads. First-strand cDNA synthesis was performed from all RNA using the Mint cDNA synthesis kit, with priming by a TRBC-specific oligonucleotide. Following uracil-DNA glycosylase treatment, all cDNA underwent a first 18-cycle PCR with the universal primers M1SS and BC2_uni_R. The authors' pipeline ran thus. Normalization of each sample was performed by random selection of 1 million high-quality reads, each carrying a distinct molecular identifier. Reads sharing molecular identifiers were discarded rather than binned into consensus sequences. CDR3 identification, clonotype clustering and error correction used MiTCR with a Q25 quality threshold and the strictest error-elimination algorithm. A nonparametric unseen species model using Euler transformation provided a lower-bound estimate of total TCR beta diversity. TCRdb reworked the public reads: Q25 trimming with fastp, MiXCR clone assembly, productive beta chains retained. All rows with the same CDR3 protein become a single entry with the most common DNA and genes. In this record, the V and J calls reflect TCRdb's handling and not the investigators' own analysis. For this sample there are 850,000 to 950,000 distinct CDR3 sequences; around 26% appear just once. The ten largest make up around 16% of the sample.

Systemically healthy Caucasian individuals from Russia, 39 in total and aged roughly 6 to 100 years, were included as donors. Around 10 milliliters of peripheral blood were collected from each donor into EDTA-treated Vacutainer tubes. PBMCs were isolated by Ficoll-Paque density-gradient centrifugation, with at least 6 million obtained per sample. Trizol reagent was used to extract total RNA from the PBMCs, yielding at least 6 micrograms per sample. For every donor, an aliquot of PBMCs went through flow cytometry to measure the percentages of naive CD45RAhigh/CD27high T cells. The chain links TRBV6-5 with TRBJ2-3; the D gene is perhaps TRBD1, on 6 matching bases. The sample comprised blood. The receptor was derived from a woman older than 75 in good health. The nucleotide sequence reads TGTGCCAGCACCATGACAGGCGCTCATGTATATACGCAGTATTTT. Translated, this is CASTMTGAHVYTQYF.